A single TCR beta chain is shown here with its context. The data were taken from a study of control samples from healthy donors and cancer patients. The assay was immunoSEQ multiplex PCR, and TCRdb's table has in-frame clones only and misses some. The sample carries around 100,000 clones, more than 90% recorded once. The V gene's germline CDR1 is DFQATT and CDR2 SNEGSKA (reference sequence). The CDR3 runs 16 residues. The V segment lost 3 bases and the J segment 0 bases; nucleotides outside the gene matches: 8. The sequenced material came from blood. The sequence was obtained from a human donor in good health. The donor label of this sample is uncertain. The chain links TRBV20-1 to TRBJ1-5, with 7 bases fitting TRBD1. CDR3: CSASSGQVISNQPQHF. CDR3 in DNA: TGCAGTGCTAGTTCAGGACAGGTCATTAGCAATCAGCCCCAGCATTTT.